This T cell receptor (beta chain) was obtained from a study of T cell changes during pregnancy in multiple sclerosis. Clones were sequenced by immunoSEQ multiplex PCR, and TCRdb holds only the in-frame ones, with some missing. There are tens of thousands of clones in the sample; roughly 92% occur only once, and roughly 0.55% lies in the top ten. V gave up 2 bases and J gave up 4 bases, with 14 bases separating them. The CDR3 runs 14 residues. The V gene's germline CDR1 is GTSNPN and CDR2 SVGIG (reference sequence). This chain connects TRBV30 to TRBJ1-2, with D possibly TRBD1 on 5 matching bases. This clonotype was sampled from a female donor with multiple sclerosis, enrolled in a pregnancy study. The specimen was CD4+ T cells from peripheral blood mononuclear cells, collected in the third trimester of pregnancy. The CDR3 region has the DNA TGTGCCTGGAGTCGTCTAAGGACACCCTATGGCTACACCTTC. It encodes CAWSRLRTPYGYTF. Supplemented by reference TRBV30 and TRBJ1-2, the full variable domain reads SQTIHQWPATLVQPVGSPLSLECTVEGTSNPNLYWYRQAAGRGLQLLFYSVGIGQISSEVPQNLSASRPQDRQFILSSKKLLLSDSGFYLCAWSRLRTPYGYTFGSGTRLTVV.